These 13 T cell receptor beta chains were sequenced from one sample in a study of T-cell memory formation after mild COVID-19. TCRdb re-analysed the 5' RACE reads in MiXCR, keeping a single row per CDR3 protein. Altogether roughly 180,000 distinct CDR3 sequences are present, approximately 10% being singletons, with the ten largest covering 3.5% to 4.5%. The source material was PBMCs or a T cell subset sorted from them (not recorded which). The receptors shown here come from a man aged 18 to 30 who had mild COVID-19 (a few samples of this study predate the infection). Cell type and time point are not known.

J is TRBJ1-6 and V is TRBV5-4, with a weak D call TRBD1 (6 bases). The V end was cut by 1 base, the J end by 2 bases, with 13 bases between. The V gene's germline CDR1 is SGHNT and CDR2 YYREEE (reference sequence). This CDR3 is 17 amino acids long. The CDR3 here is CASSLMQGHTYNSPLHF. The CDR3 DNA follows: TGTGCCAGCAGCTTGATGCAGGGACACACCTATAATTCACCCCTCCACTTT.

This clonotype has just a few counts. The V and J genes are TRBV5-1 and TRBJ1-4; maybe TRBD1 (5 bases). The CDR3 covers 12 residues. Trimming took off 7 bases at V and 8 bases at J, with 12 bases between the two ends. The germline V gene encodes CDR1 SGHRS and CDR2 YFSETQ. DNA for the CDR3: TGCGCCAGCGCAGGGTTCGACGAAAAACTGTTTTTT. It specifies CASAGFDEKLFF.

The chain links TRBV18 to TRBJ1-1; 7 nucleotides match TRBD1. The CDR3 contains 14 residues. Germline-derived CDR1 and CDR2 are KGHSH and LQKENI. Trimming removed 6 bases from V and 5 bases from J; junction bases left unmatched: 9. This CDR3 is CASSPSAGGTEAFF. The DNA of the CDR3 is TGTGCCAGCTCCCCATCGGCAGGGGGAACTGAAGCTTTCTTT.

In this sample, this clonotype turned up a few times. The V and J genes are TRBV4-1 and TRBJ1-5; D remains unclear. Germline V gives CDR1 MGHRA, CDR2 YSYEKL. The V end lost 0 bases, the J end lost 9 bases, and 12 bases lay between the germline ends. The CDR3 covers 14 residues. The DNA for the CDR3 is TGCGCCAGCAGCCAAGATGGCCGAACGGGGCCCCAGCATTTT. This translates into CASSQDGRTGPQHF.

A few counts support this clonotype. The chain employs TRBV2 and TRBJ2-1, with no clear D. The CDR3 has 14 residues. CDR1 SNHLY and CDR2 FYNNEI come from the germline V gene. V lost 4 bases to trimming and J lost 2 bases, with 9 bases between them. CDR3: CASSVGGAYNEQFF. CDR3 coding DNA: TGTGCCAGCAGTGTAGGTGGGGCCTACAATGAGCAGTTCTTC.

This clonotype was counted many times. The J gene is TRBJ2-7, the V gene TRBV5-1; 7 nucleotides line up with TRBD2. This CDR3 is built from 18 residues. The germline CDR1 and CDR2 sequences are SGHRS and YFSETQ. The V and J ends lost 9 bases and 3 bases, in that order; junction bases with no gene match: 24. CDR3 DNA: TGCGCCACCTCACCGGGCCCCTCGGGCGGGGGTACACACTACGAGCAGTACTTC. It is translated as CATSPGPSGGGTHYEQYF.

This clonotype came up a few times. The genes are TRBV3-1 and TRBJ2-3; D is ambiguous. Germline CDR1 LGHDT, CDR2 YNNKEL (reference sequence). The CDR3 is 16 amino acids. Trimming pared 4 bases from V and 0 bases from J, leaving 14 bases between. The CDR3 reads CASSPWGVRSTDTQYF. The CDR3 nucleotides read TGTGCCAGCAGCCCCTGGGGTGTTCGGAGCACAGATACGCAGTATTTT.

This clonotype was observed a handful of times. The chain is built from TRBV20-1 and TRBJ1-5, with D unresolved. This CDR3 has 15 residues. Per the germline V gene, CDR1 is DFQATT and CDR2 is SNEGSKA (reference sequence). V lost 3 bases and J lost 0, with 12 bases in between. The CDR3 loop reads CSARRAQFSNQPQHF. DNA of the CDR3: TGCAGTGCTAGGAGAGCCCAGTTTAGCAATCAGCCCCAGCATTTT.

The chain is built from TRBV27 and TRBJ1-5, with D tentatively TRBD1 (5 bases). The CDR3 is made up of 16 amino acids. From germline, CDR1 is MNHEY and CDR2 SMNVEV (reference sequence). V lost 5 bases to trimming and J lost 0 bases, with 14 bases between them. The CDR3 DNA reads as TGTGCCAGCAGTCCCGGAGGGGTGAATAGCAATCAGCCCCAGCATTTT. Translating it yields CASSPGGVNSNQPQHF.

Only a few counts were recorded for this clonotype. The rearrangement uses TRBV7-9 and TRBJ1-2; 9 bases are a match to TRBD1. CDR1 SEHNR and CDR2 FQNEAQ come from the germline V gene (reference sequence). The CDR3 sequence is 14 residues long. Germline trimming cut 6 bases from V and 6 bases from J; bases unmatched to any gene: 8. CDR3 nucleotides: TGTGCCAGCAGAAGGGACAGGGAAGAACATGGCTACACCTTC. This encodes CASRRDREEHGYTF.

For the CDR3, the DNA is TGTGCCAGCAGTTTACGCGGGGGGCAGGGTGTCACTGAAGCTTTCTTT. It translates to CASSLRGGQGVTEAFF. The chain combines TRBV6-2 or TRBV6-3 with TRBJ1-1; TRBD1 might be the D (6 bases). Germline CDR1 is MNHEY and CDR2 is SVGEGT. This CDR3 spans 16 amino acids. The V gene lost 4 bases and the J gene lost 4 bases, with 19 bases spanning the gap.

The J gene is TRBJ2-3, the V gene TRBV2, with 7 bases identical to TRBD2. CDR1 and CDR2 from the germline V gene are SNHLY and FYNNEI. J gave up 4 bases and V 4 bases, and 5 bases lay outside the gene matches. The CDR3 loop spans 14 amino acids. CDR3 nucleotide sequence: TGTGCCAGCAGTGGGACTAGTGGCGCAGATACGCAGTATTTT. Translation: CASSGTSGADTQYF.

The chain recombines TRBV7-3 with TRBJ2-1; D gene unclear. Trimming removed 4 bases at V and 5 bases at J, with 6 bases between. Germline lookup yields CDR1 SGHTA and CDR2 FQGTGA. This CDR3 is 12 amino acids long. The chain's CDR3 is CASSSRDNEQFF. The CDR3 bases are TGTGCCAGCAGCTCGAGAGACAATGAGCAGTTCTTC.